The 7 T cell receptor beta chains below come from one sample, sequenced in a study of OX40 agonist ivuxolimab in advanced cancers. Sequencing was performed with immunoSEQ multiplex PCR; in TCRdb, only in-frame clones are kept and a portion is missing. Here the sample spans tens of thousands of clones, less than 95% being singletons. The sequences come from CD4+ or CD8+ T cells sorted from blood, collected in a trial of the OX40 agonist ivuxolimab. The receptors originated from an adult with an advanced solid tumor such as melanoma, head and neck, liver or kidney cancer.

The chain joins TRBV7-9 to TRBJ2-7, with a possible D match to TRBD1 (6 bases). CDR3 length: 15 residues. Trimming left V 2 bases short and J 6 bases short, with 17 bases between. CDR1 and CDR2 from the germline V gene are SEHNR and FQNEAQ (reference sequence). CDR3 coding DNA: TGTGCCAGCAGCTTATATAAACAGGGATATATCGAGCAGTACTTC. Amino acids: CASSLYKQGYIEQYF.

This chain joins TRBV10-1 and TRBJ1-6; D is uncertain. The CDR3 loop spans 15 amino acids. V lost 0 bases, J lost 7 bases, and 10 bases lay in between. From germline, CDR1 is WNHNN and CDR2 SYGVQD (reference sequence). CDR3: CASSESKANNSPLHF. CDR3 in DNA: TGCGCCAGCAGTGAGTCGAAGGCTAACAATTCACCCCTCCACTTT.

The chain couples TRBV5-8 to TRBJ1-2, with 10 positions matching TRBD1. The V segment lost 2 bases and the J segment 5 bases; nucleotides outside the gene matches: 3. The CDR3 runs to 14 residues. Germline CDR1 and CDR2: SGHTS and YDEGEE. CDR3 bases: TGTGCCAGCAGCTTCCGGGACAGGGGTTATGGCTACACCTTC. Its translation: CASSFRDRGYGYTF.

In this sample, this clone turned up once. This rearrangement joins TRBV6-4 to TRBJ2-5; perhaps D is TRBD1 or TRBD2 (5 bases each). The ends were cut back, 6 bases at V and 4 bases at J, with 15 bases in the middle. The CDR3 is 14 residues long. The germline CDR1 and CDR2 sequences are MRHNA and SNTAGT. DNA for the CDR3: TGTGCCAGCAGCCCGGGACCAACATCAGAGACCCAGTACTTC. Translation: CASSPGPTSETQYF.

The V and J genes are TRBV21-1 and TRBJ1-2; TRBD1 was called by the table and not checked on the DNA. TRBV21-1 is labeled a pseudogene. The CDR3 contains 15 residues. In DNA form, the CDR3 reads TGTGCCAGCAGCAAACCCAGGGGGCCGGCACATGGCTACACCTTC. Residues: CASSKPRGPAHGYTF.

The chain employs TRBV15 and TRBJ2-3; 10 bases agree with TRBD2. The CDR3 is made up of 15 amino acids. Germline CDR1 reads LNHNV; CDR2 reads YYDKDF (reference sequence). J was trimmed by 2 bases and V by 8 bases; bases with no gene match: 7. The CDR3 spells CATDKSGGVTDTQYF. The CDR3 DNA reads TGTGCCACCGATAAAAGCGGGGGGGTCACAGATACGCAGTATTTT. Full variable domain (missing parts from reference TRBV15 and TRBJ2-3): DAMVIQNPRYQVTQFGKPVTLSCSQTLNHNVMYWYQQKSSQAPKLLFHYYDKDFNNEADTPDNFQSRRPNTSFCFLDIRSPGLGDTAMYLCATDKSGGVTDTQYFGPGTRLTVL.

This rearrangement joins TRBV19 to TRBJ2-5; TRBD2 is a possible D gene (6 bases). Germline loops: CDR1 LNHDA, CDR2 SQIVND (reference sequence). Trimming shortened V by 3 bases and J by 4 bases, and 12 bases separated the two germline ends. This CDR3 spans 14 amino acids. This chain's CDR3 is CASSIRPGGETQYF. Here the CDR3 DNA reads TGTGCCAGTAGTATCCGTCCCGGGGGAGAGACCCAGTACTTC.